This TCR beta chain emerged from a study of Tregs in tolerant kidney transplant recipients (dated by TCRdb to between 2018 and 2021). About the investigation overall: Before combined kidney and bone marrow transplantation, this study identified donor-specific regulatory T cells using TCRbeta sequencing and then followed those same cells after transplant.

For TCRbeta CDR3 sequencing, genomic DNA from the sorted cells was extracted using the QIAGEN DNeasy Blood and Tissue Kit. High-throughput TCRbeta CDR3 sequencing was carried out commercially through immunoSEQ, with PCR amplification with bias correction and internal controls included. The study's own analysis went as follows. Unique productive TCRbeta sequences were defined by CDR3 nucleotide sequence where primers matched, and otherwise by CDR3 amino acid sequence together with Vbeta and Jbeta genes. To correct for sorting error, sequences found in more than one sorted population at a frequency ratio of 2:1 or less were discarded, and the remaining shared sequences were assigned to the population with the higher frequency. A sequence was defined as donor-reactive if the sequence was expanded at least 5-fold in CFSE-low cells compared with unstimulated cells and had a frequency of at least 0.01% in CFSE-low cells. Jensen-Shannon divergence, calculated on the top 100 TCRbeta sequences ranked by frequency, was used to quantify repertoire divergence. For any sample with multiple sequencing runs, sorting error was corrected in each run separately before the runs were pooled. Entries here come from immuneACCESS through TCRdb and include only in-frame sequences with V and J called. Some clones fail to appear in such tables; in the studies checked, an unresolved V gene covers under half of the shortfall, and the cause of the remainder is unknown. The V and J calls and the clone size are those of that table, but D and trimming were determined from the DNA. A total of fewer than 95,000 clones appear in this sample, 93% of them only once. The top ten constitute approximately 1.5% of the sample.

For CDR1 and CDR2, the germline V gene lists SGHDN and FVKESK. Counted from cysteine to phenylalanine, this CDR3 has 17 amino acids. CDR3 DNA is the only sequence kept; it has 51 bases, read in frame from the first base. After removal of 0 bases from V and 5 bases from J, the junction retains 11 bases not matched to a gene. The transplants used related donors along with nonmyeloablative bone marrow transplantation, and in the human trials mixed chimerism was transient. Thawed PBMCs were FACS-sorted into unstimulated Tregs (CD4+CD25+CD127-), CD4+ non-Tregs (CD4+CD25-), CD4 cells and CD8 cells. 4 combined kidney and bone marrow transplant recipients from the ITN036ST trial were included as patients, and samples were available only from these trial subjects. Healthy control blood was processed to PBMCs by Ficoll density gradient and cryopreserved, and patient PBMCs were collected before and after transplant.

The study at large found these results: Donor-specific Treg expansion was found to exceed global Treg expansion in tolerant patients, suggesting antigen-driven rather than nonspecific expansion. Biological reproducibility was not examined directly, but technical replication error appeared to be minimal. For some patients, the PCR primers changed as time went on, which meant samples from those patients could not be compared with one another at the nucleotide level. The study was constrained by small patient numbers, and validation of the findings is required in larger populations and under other immunosuppression protocols. Expanding Tregs with activated donor B cells appeared to identify the most biologically relevant and donor-specific TCRbeta repertoire.

In the case of this clone: No antigen is known for it. Base-call qualities are not available, and no considerably larger clone is one nucleotide away.

The chain employs TRBV14 and TRBJ2-5; TRBD2 aligns with 8 central bases. This TCR was sampled from a human patient who received a combined kidney and bone marrow transplant. After a transplant, the donor of the graft may account for some T cells. Here the sequenced sample was CD4+ T cells from blood (PBMCs), taken 12 months after the transplant. The CDR3 protein is CASSQERIAGPLETQYF. The sequenced DNA: TGTGCCAGCAGCCAAGAAAGGATAGCGGGACCCCTGGAGACCCAGTACTTC.